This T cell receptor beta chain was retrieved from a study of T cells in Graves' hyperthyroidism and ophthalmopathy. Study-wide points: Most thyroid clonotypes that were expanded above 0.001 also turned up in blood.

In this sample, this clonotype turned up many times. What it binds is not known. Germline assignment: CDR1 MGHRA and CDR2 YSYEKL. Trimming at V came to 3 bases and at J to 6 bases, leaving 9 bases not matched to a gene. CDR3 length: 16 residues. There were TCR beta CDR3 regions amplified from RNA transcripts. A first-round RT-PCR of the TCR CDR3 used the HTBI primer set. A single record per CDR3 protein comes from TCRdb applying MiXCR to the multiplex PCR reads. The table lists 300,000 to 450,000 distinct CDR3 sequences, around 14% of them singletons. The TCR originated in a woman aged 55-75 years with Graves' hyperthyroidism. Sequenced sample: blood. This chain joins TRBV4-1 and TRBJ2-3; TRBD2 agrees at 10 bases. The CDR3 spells CASSQASSGSGDTQYF. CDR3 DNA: TGCGCCAGCAGCCAGGCTTCTAGCGGGAGTGGGGATACGCAGTATTTT.